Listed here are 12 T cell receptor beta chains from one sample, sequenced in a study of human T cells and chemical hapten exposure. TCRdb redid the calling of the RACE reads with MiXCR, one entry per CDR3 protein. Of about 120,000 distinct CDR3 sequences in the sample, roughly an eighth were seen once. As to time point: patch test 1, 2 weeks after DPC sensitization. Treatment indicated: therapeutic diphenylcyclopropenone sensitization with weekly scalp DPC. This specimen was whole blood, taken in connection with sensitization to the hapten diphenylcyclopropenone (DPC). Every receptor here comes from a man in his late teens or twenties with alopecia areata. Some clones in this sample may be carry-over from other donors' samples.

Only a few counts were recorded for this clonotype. The CDR3 here is CASSFGTGATNEKLFF. The DNA of the CDR3 is TGTGCCAGCAGCTTTGGGACAGGGGCAACTAATGAAAAACTGTTTTTT. This chain joins TRBV7-9 and TRBJ1-4; TRBD1 agrees at 10 bases. V was clipped by 3 bases and J by 0 bases; unmatched bases: 1. CDR1 and CDR2 (germline): SEHNR, FQNEAQ (reference sequence). The CDR3 is 16 amino acids.

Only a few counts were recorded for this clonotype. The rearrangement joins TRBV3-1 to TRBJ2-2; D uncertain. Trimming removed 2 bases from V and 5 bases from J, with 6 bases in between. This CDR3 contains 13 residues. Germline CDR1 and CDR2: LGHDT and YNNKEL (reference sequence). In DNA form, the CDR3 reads TGTGCCAGCAGCCAAACCTTAACCGGGGAGCTGTTTTTT. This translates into CASSQTLTGELFF.

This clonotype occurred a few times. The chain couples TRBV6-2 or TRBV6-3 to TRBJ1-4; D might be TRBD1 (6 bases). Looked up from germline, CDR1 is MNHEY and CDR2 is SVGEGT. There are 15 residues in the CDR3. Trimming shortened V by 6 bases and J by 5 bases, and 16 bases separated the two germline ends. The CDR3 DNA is TGTGCCAGCAGAGGAGTTCGGACAGAGAATGAAAAACTGTTTTTT. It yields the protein CASRGVRTENEKLFF.

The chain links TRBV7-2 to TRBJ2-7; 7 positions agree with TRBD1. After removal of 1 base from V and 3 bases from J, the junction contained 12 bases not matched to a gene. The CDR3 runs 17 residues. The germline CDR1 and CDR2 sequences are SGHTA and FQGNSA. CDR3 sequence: CASSLGPPGQRRYEQYV. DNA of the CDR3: TGTGCCAGCAGCTTAGGGCCACCGGGACAGAGGCGCTACGAGCAGTACGTC.

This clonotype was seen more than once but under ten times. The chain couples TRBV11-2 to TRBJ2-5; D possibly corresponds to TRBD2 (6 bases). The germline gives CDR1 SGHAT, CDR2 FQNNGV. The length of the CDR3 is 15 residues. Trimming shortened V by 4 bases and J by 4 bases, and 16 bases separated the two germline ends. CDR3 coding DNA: TGTGCCAGCAGCTATTGGAGGGGACCCGGAGAGACCCAGTACTTC. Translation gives CASSYWRGPGETQYF.

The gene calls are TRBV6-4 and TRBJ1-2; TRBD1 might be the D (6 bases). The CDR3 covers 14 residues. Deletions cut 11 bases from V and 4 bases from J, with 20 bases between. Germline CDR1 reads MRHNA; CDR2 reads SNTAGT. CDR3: CALLETGLPYGYTF. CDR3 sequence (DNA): TGTGCCTTATTGGAAACAGGGCTACCCTATGGCTACACCTTC.

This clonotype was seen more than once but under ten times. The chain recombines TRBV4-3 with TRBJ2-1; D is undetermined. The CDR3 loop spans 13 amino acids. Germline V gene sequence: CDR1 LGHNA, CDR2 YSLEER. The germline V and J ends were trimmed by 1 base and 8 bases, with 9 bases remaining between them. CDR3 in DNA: TGCGCCAGCAGCCAAGCGCACGAGGATGAGCAGTTCTTC. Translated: CASSQAHEDEQFF.

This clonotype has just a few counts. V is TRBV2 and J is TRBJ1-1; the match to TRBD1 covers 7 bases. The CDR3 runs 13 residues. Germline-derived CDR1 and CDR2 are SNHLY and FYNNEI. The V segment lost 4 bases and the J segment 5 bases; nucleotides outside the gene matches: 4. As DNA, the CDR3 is TGTGCCAGCAGTGTCTACAGGGGAACTGAAGCTTTCTTT. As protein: CASSVYRGTEAFF.

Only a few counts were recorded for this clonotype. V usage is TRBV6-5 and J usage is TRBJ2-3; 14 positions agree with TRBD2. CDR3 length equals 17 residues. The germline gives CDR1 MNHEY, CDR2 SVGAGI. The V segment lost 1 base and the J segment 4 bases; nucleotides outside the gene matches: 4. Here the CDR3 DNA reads TGTGCCAGCAGTTACTTGACTAGCGGGGGGGCCTCAGATACGCAGTATTTT. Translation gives CASSYLTSGGASDTQYF.

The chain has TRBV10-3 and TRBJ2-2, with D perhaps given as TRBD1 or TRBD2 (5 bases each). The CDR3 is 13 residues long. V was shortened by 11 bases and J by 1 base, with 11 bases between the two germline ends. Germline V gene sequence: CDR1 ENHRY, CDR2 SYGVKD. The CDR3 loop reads CAASRGNTGELFF. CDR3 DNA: TGTGCCGCTTCGAGGGGGAACACCGGGGAGCTGTTTTTT.

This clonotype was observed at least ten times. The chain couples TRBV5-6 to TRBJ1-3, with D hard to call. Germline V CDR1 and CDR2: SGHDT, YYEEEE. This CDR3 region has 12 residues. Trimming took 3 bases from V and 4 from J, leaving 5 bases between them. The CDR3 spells CASSWQGNTIYF. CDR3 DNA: TGTGCCAGCAGCTGGCAAGGAAACACCATATATTTT. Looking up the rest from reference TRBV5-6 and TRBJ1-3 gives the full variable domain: DAGVTQSPTHLIKTRGQQVTLRCSPKSGHDTVSWYQQALGQGPQFIFQYYEEEERQRGNFPDRFSGHQFPNYSSELNVNALLLGDSALYLCASSWQGNTIYFGEGSWLTVV.

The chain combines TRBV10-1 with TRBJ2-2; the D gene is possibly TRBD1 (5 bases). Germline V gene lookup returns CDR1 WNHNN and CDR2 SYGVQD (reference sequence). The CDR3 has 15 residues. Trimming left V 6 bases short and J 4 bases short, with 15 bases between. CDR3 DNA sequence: TGCGCCAGCAGCCCTAAGACAGATACCACCGGGGAGCTGTTTTTT. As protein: CASSPKTDTTGELFF.